What follows is one TCR beta chain and its context. Antigen: not known. Other DNA sequences from this sample encode an identical CDR3 as well. This sample is drawn from a study of shared clonotypes between healthy human individuals. The data were produced by immunoSEQ multiplex PCR, yet TCRdb's version contains in-frame clones alone and is incomplete. There are about 990,000 clones in the sample; around 82% occur only once, and 0.5% to 0.65% lies in the top ten. Broader study findings: An effect of sequencing depth on clonotype sharing among donors was expected. Generation probabilities were higher for clonotypes shared across all four sorted-subset donors than for unshared ones. Blood was the sole source, and tissue repertoires probably differ. Memory subsets generally showed lower estimated richness than naive subsets.

Sequencing was carried out using memory CD4+ T cells from PBMCs. Subset given: CD45RA-negative fraction. This receptor was obtained from a man aged 18 to 30 in good health. Some clones in this sample may be carry-over from other donors' samples.

The CDR3 is CAWSPSSYEQYF. The CDR3 DNA follows: TGTGCCTGGAGTCCTTCCTCCTACGAGCAGTACTTC. The chain joins TRBV30 to TRBJ2-7; D remains unclear. Germline assignment: CDR1 GTSNPN and CDR2 SVGIG (reference sequence). With 2 bases removed from V and 0 bases from J, the gap between germline ends came to 5 bases. The CDR3 runs to 12 residues.